Listed here is a single T cell receptor beta chain. Antigen unknown. A sample-barcoded 5' primer and a J-beta primer mix were used in a second PCR of roughly 7 to 11 cycles. Each cDNA was tagged by a template-switch adaptor containing 12 random nucleotides. All samples gave at least 2.5 million CDR3-containing paired-end reads. TCRdb re-derived calls from the 5' RACE reads in MiXCR, one entry per CDR3 protein. There are approximately 800,000 distinct CDR3 sequences in the sample; more than 55% occur only once, and roughly 26% lies in the top ten. Germline trimming cut 2 bases from V and 6 bases from J; bases unmatched to any gene: 4. This CDR3 comprises 14 residues. Germline CDR1 reads LNHNV; CDR2 reads YYDKDF (reference sequence). The study isolated at least 7 million PBMCs from each sample. This sample is drawn from a study of blood T cells in healthy people across ages. Regarding the study as a whole: Per million T cells, TCR beta diversity dropped roughly linearly as age increased.

The sequenced sample was blood. The rearrangement joins TRBV15 to TRBJ1-5; TRBD1 agrees at 7 bases. The sequence was obtained from a middle-aged man in good health. The CDR3 DNA is TGTGCCACCAGCAGACAAGGGGGCGGTCAGCCCCAGCATTTT. The encoded protein is CATSRQGGGQPQHF.